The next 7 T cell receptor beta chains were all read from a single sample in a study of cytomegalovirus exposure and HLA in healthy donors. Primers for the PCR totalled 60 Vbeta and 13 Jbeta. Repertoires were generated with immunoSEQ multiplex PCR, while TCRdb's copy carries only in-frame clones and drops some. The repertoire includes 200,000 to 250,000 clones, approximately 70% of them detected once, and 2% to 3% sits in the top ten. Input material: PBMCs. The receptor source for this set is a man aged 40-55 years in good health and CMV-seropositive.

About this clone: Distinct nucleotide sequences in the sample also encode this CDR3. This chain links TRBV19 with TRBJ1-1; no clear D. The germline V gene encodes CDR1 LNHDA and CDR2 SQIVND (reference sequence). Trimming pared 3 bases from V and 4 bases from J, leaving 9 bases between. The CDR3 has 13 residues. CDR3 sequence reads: CASSIGGPTEAFF. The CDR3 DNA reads TGTGCCAGTAGTATTGGTGGGCCCACTGAAGCTTTCTTT.

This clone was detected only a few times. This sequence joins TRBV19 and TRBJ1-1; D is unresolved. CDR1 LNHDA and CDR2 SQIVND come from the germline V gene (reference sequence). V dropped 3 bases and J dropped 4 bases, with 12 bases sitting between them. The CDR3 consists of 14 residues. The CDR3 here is CASSIGEYGTEAFF. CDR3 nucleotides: TGTGCCAGTAGTATTGGGGAGTACGGCACTGAAGCTTTCTTT.

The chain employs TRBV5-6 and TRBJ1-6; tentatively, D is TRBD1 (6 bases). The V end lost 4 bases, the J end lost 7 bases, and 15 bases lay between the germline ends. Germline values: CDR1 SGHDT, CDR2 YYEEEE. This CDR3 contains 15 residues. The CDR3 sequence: CASSGNKGGNSPLHF. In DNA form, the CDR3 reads TGTGCCAGCAGCGGGAATAAGGGGGGGAATTCACCCCTCCACTTT.

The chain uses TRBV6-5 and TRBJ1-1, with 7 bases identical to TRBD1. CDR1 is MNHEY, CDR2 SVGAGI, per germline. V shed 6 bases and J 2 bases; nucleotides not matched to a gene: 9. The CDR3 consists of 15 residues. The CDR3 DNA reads TGTGCCAGCAGAAGGGATAACAGGGGAAACACTGAAGCTTTCTTT. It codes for CASRRDNRGNTEAFF.

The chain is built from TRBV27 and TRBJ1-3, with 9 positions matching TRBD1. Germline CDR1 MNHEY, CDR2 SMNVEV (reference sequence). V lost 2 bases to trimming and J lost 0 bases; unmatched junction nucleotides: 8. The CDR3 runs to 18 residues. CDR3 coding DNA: TGTGCCAGCAGTTTAGATGGGACAGGGCTACGCTCTGGAAACACCATATATTTT. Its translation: CASSLDGTGLRSGNTIYF.

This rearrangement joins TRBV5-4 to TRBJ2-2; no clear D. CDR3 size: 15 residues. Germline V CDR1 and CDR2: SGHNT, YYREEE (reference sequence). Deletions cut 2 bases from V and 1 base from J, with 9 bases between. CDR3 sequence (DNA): TGTGCCAGCAGCTTAAACAGATTGAACACCGGGGAGCTGTTTTTT. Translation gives CASSLNRLNTGELFF.

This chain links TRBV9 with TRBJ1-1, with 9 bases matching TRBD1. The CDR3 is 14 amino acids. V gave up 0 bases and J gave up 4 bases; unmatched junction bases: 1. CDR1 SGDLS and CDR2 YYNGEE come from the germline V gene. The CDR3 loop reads CASSVEGQGTEAFF. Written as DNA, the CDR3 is TGTGCCAGCAGCGTAGAGGGACAGGGCACTGAAGCTTTCTTT.